The subject of this entry is one TCR beta chain. Its antigen remains unknown. V shed 5 bases, J shed 0 bases, and the junction held 4 bases outside the gene matches. CDR3 length: 15 amino acids. Looked up from germline, CDR1 is LNHDA and CDR2 is SQIVND (reference sequence). This entry is derived from a study of T cell responses to AZD1222 COVID-19 vaccine. Broader study findings: Spike was spanned by vaccine-associated CD4 TCRs, which were dominant at 160-218 and 743-854. Following two doses of AZD1222, Spike-specific TCR breadth and depth rose. Repertoires were collected only later (after the peak T cell response had occurred). Close to half of spike-specific TCRs reportedly recognize unmutated variant regions.

The protocol was immunoSEQ multiplex PCR, while the TCRdb copy is restricted to in-frame clones and leaves out a portion. The sample shows about 120,000 clones, roughly nine tenths of them seen only once. This TCR came from an adult in good health. The sequences come from peripheral blood, collected on day 0 of AZD1222 vaccination. The chain is built from TRBV19 and TRBJ2-1; 7 bases agree with TRBD2. CDR3 loop: CASSPWTSSYNEQFF. DNA for the CDR3: TGTGCCAGTAGTCCCTGGACTAGCTCCTACAATGAGCAGTTCTTC.